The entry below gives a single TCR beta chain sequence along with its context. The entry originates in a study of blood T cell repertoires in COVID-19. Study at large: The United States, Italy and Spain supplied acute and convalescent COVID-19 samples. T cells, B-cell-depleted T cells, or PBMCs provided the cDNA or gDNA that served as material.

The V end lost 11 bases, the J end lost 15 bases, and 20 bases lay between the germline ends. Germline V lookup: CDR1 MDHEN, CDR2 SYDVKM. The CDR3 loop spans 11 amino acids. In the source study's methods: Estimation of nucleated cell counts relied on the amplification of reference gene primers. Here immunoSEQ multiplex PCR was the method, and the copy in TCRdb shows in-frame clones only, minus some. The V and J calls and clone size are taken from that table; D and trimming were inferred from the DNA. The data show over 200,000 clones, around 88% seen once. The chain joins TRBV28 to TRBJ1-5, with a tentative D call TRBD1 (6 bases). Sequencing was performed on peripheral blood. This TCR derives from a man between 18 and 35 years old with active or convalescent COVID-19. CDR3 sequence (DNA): TGTGCCGTCAATCAGGGGCCCCGAGCGCATTTT. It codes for CAVNQGPRAHF.